This TCR beta chain was profiled in a study of regulatory dendritic cells for organ transplantation (dated by TCRdb to 2016 to 2017). Broadly, across the study: The TCRbeta repertoires of sorted naive and memory CD4+ and CD8+ T cells were sequenced before and after allostimulation with regulatory or mature dendritic cells. Beyond this particular receptor, the publication reports: Allostimulation expanded memory CD8+ clones in both subjects, but regulatory dendritic cells appeared to induce more limited expansion than mature dendritic cells. Only two subjects were sequenced, and the authors noted considerable between-individual heterogeneity in the alloreactive memory CD8+ T cell pool. Naive CD4+ and CD8+ T cells showed highly diverse repertoires, whereas memory cells were less diverse and memory CD8+ cells were the most oligoclonal. Of the resting subsets, memory CD8+ T cells had the largest number of alloreactive TCR clonotypes.

TCRbeta CDR3 regions were amplified by multiplexed two-step PCR using Vbeta-specific forward primers and Jbeta-specific reverse primers. The TCRbeta libraries were sequenced on an Illumina instrument via the immunoSEQ service. For the original study's pipeline: IMGT annotation was used to assign V, D and J genes, and synthetic CDR3 analogues were used to correct the counts for multiplex PCR bias. In the immunoSEQ Analyzer, repertoire clonality was calculated as one minus normalized Shannon entropy. Fisher's exact test with Benjamini-Hochberg false discovery rate control was used to define clonal expansion, with two-tailed P<0.01. Held by TCRdb, this immuneACCESS table contains in-frame sequences only and omits some clones. Under half of the omission traces to an unresolved V gene where checked; the cause of the rest is unknown. V and J calls and clone size come straight from that table; D and trimming were deduced from the DNA. Across this sample there are approximately 28,000 clones, with approximately 77% seen only once. The ten largest clones take up 0.4% of the sample.

The CDR3, cysteine through phenylalanine, is 14 amino acids long. This entry keeps only the CDR3 DNA: 42 bases, framed from base 1. CDR1 MNHNS and CDR2 SASEGT are derived from the germline V gene. V is cut back by 7 bases and J by 6 bases, with 11 bases in the junction unmatched. As for this clone: The antigen it binds to is not known. Base quality data are lacking; no much larger clone is found one base away.

FACS was used to sort CD4+ or CD8+ cells into naive T cells (CD45RA+) and memory T cells (CD45RO+). Two healthy control subjects provided the T cells used for TCR sequencing. For the mixed lymphocyte reactions, sorted T cell subsets left unstimulated acted as baseline controls. The Qiagen DNeasy Blood & Tissue Kit was used to extract genomic DNA. Sequenced: naive CD8+ T cells from blood. The cell subset or site label, as the study defines it: CD45RA+ naive T cells. Recombination joined TRBV6-1 with TRBJ2-7; a stretch of 8 junction bases matches TRBD1. The TCR was taken from a human donor in good health. This receptor carries the CDR3 CASTRRTGSGEQYF. The bases are TGTGCCAGCACCCGAAGGACAGGGTCAGGCGAGCAGTACTTC.